These 9 T cell receptor beta chains were all obtained from the same sample, sequenced in a study of CD8+ T cells in alopecia areata. Isolated RNA was reverse transcribed into cDNA used as the sequencing template. This table comes from immunoSEQ multiplex PCR, and its TCRdb copy is limited to in-frame clones, with some not included. The table has about 210,000 clones, 40% to 55% seen once; the top ten hold about 2.6%. The treatment was: oral pan-JAK inhibitor, 5-10 mg twice daily. The sample here was CD4+ T cells sorted from blood, taken at approximately week 36, from a patient treated with tofacitinib. These receptors originate from a human donor with alopecia areata.

In its sample, this clone was seen a few times. This chain uses TRBV5-1 with TRBJ2-1; D perhaps matches TRBD1 (6 bases). V gave up 5 bases and J gave up 11 bases, with 14 bases separating them. CDR3 length equals 12 residues. Germline loops: CDR1 SGHRS, CDR2 YFSETQ. CDR3 sequence (DNA): TGCGCCAGCAGTTTGACCCAGGGGCAGCAGTTCTTC. Encoded protein: CASSLTQGQQFF.

This clone came up a few times. This chain connects TRBV25-1 to TRBJ2-7; D is uncertain. Germline V gives CDR1 MGHDK, CDR2 SYGVNS. Trimming shortened V by 3 bases and J by 1 base, and 10 bases separated the two germline ends. The CDR3 consists of 14 residues. CDR3 in DNA: TGTGCCAGCAGTGAGGGCAGAGATTCCTACGAGCAGTACTTC. This encodes CASSEGRDSYEQYF.

The sample holds a few counts of this clone. The chain employs TRBV11-2 and TRBJ2-3; no clear D. Trimming pared 3 bases from V and 1 base from J, leaving 11 bases between. This CDR3 contains 15 residues. CDR1 and CDR2 (germline): SGHAT, FQNNGV. CDR3 sequence: CASSLVPSGTDTQYF. DNA of the CDR3: TGTGCCAGCAGCTTGGTCCCGAGCGGCACAGATACGCAGTATTTT. Looking up the rest from reference TRBV11-2 and TRBJ2-3 gives the full variable domain: EAGVAQSPRYKIIEKRQSVAFWCNPISGHATLYWYQQILGQGPKLLIQFQNNGVVDDSQLPKDRFSAERLKGVDSTLKIQPAKLEDSAVYLCASSLVPSGTDTQYFGPGTRLTVL.

Here the CDR3 reads CSVDLGSDEQFF. CDR3 nucleotide sequence: TGCAGCGTTGATTTGGGATCAGATGAGCAGTTCTTC. This chain joins TRBV29-1 and TRBJ2-1; no clear D. The germline V and J ends were trimmed by 3 bases and 8 bases, with 11 bases remaining between them. Germline V gives CDR1 SQVTM, CDR2 ANQGSEA. CDR3 length: 12 amino acids.

The J gene is TRBJ2-5, the V gene TRBV7-6; D not certain. Looked up from germline, CDR1 is SGHVS and CDR2 is FNYEAQ. The length of the CDR3 is 11 residues. The V gene lost 5 bases and the J gene lost 7 bases, with 8 bases spanning the gap. In DNA, the CDR3 is TGTGCCAGCAGCCCTAAAGGGACCCAGTACTTC. This translates into CASSPKGTQYF.

In its sample, this clone was seen a few times. The V gene is TRBV7-2, the J gene TRBJ2-1, with D perhaps matching TRBD1 (6 bases). Germline V CDR1 and CDR2: SGHTA, FQGNSA. The V end lost 3 bases, the J end lost 3 bases, and 9 bases lay between the germline ends. The length of the CDR3 is 14 residues. DNA for the CDR3: TGTGCCAGCAGCTTTAGGGACATCTACAATGAGCAGTTCTTC. Its translation: CASSFRDIYNEQFF.

The chain joins TRBV25-1 to TRBJ2-1; 10 bases are shared with TRBD1. This CDR3 has 14 amino acids. Germline assignment: CDR1 MGHDK and CDR2 SYGVNS. Unmatched junction bases numbered 1, after V lost 1 base and J lost 7 bases. The CDR3 nucleotides are TGTGCCAGCAGTGAATCGGACAGGGGGAATGAGCAGTTCTTC. This gives the protein CASSESDRGNEQFF.

The chain recombines TRBV5-1 with TRBJ2-7, with 7 positions matching TRBD1. This CDR3 is 16 amino acids long. The V gene end was trimmed by 0 bases and the J gene end by 5 bases; junction bases not matched to a gene: 11. Germline V gene lookup returns CDR1 SGHRS and CDR2 YFSETQ. This chain's CDR3 is CASSLGLRQGTDEQYF. The CDR3 DNA sequence: TGCGCCAGCAGCTTGGGGCTGAGACAGGGCACCGACGAGCAGTACTTC.

The chain has TRBV7-2 and TRBJ1-2; D ambiguous. The CDR3 sequence is 13 residues long. From germline, CDR1 is SGHTA and CDR2 FQGNSA. V lost 4 bases to trimming and J lost 6 bases, with 12 bases between them. The CDR3 sequence: CASSSRTDDGYTF. The CDR3 region has the DNA TGTGCCAGCAGCTCCAGGACGGACGATGGCTACACCTTC.